This T cell receptor (beta chain) was retrieved from a study of a mutant IDH1 vaccine in newly diagnosed glioma. In the study overall: Vaccines were first given 4-6 weeks after radiotherapy alone, or with temozolomide cycles. Treated patients showed a male proportion of 62.5%, a female proportion of about 38%, and a mean age of around 39 years. Study-wide results and limits: Among all patients, vaccine-induced immune responses occurred in around 95%.

Comment on this clone: Its antigen is not identified.

Repertoires were generated with immunoSEQ multiplex PCR, while TCRdb's copy carries only in-frame clones and drops some. The data contain some 60,000 clones, around four fifths of them singletons. Time point described: week 47, end of study. Vaccination used 300 ug of mutant IDH1 20-mer peptide per dose, with topical imiquimod. Trimming removed 7 bases at V and 5 bases at J, with 14 bases between. Per germline, CDR1 SNHLY and CDR2 FYNNEI. CDR3 size: 13 residues. Source: PBMCs, taken from a glioma patient whose treatment included an IDH1 peptide vaccine. The receptor comes from a man under 40 with glioma. J is TRBJ2-5 and V is TRBV2, with D perhaps matching TRBD1 (6 bases). CDR3: CASIWARGETQYF. The CDR3 DNA sequence: TGTGCCAGCATCTGGGCCAGGGGTGAGACCCAGTACTTC.